This TCR beta chain was documented in a study of neurological immune-mediated disorders. This clonotype occurred many times. Its specificity is not known. TCRdb independently ran MiXCR on the 5' RACE reads; one entry per CDR3 protein. The sample lists 60,000 to 85,000 distinct CDR3 sequences, about 5% occurring once. The study, taken as a whole, reports: Subjects shared no identical expanded-clone CDR3 amino acid sequences, suggesting private TCR-beta repertoires in all groups.

After removal of 8 bases from V and 3 bases from J, the junction contained 0 bases not matched to a gene. The CDR3 covers 13 residues. Germline CDR1 reads MNHNY; CDR2 reads SVGAGI (reference sequence). The chain employs TRBV6-6 and TRBJ2-5, with TRBD2 matching 13 bases. The sample taken for sequencing was PBMCs. This TCR was recovered from a woman aged 70 to 79 with multiple sclerosis. CDR3: CASGTSGKETQYF. In DNA form, the CDR3 reads TGTGCCAGCGGGACTAGCGGGAAAGAGACCCAGTACTTC.